The T cell receptor (beta chain) under discussion was sequenced for a study of cytomegalovirus exposure and HLA in healthy donors. PCR primers comprised 60 Vbeta and 13 Jbeta primers. Generated by immunoSEQ multiplex PCR, the TCRdb table keeps only in-frame clones and is missing some. The data contain tens of thousands of clones, about 85% of them singletons. The V and J ends lost 6 bases and 0 bases respectively, with 8 bases between them. This CDR3 is built from 14 residues. CDR1 is LNHDA, CDR2 SQIVND, per germline (reference sequence). The TCR was taken from a woman aged 40 to 49 in good health and CMV-seropositive. The rearrangement links TRBV19 to TRBJ2-2; D unresolved. The specimen sequenced was PBMCs. The DNA for the CDR3 is TGTGCCAGTAGGAACACCGCGAACACCGGGGAGCTGTTTTTT. It yields the protein CASRNTANTGELFF.